Described below is a single TCR beta chain sequence and its context. Its antigen is unknown. These data originate in a study of response to subunit inactivated influenza vaccine. General study points: It was suggested by the authors that few new T cells are recruited by each seasonal influenza vaccination.

Germline CDR1 reads MNHNY; CDR2 reads SVGAGI (reference sequence). V was cut by 5 bases and J by 6 bases, with 7 bases left in between. The CDR3 runs to 12 residues. MiXCR, run by TCRdb on the RT-PCR reads, gives a single entry per CDR3 protein. The table includes a few hundred thousand distinct CDR3 sequences, approximately 14% detected once. The rearrangement links TRBV6-6 to TRBJ2-2; D call uncertain. The clonotype was recovered from a man over 45 who received an inactivated influenza vaccine. Sequenced here: PBMCs from blood, sampled 12 days after vaccination. The CDR3 loop reads CASSAISGELFF. CDR3 in DNA: TGTGCCAGCAGTGCTATTTCCGGGGAGCTGTTTTTT.